Each of the 31 T cell receptor beta chains below was sequenced from the same sample in a study of radiation and T cells in renal cell carcinoma. Time point denoted: baseline pretreatment blood. Sample treatment: 15 Gy SBRT to primary tumor, nephrectomy 4 weeks later. Here immunoSEQ multiplex PCR was the method, and the copy in TCRdb shows in-frame clones only, minus some. The top ten hold 5% to 6.5% of the sample, which has 90,000 to 95,000 clones, 70% to 85% seen once. This material consisted of blood, taken from a patient whose treatment included radiotherapy and nephrectomy. The receptors shown here come from a man aged 60 to 75 with renal cell carcinoma.

This rearrangement joins TRBV18 to TRBJ2-3; D not certain. This CDR3 spans 16 amino acids. The germline V gene encodes CDR1 KGHSH and CDR2 LQKENI. V was pared by 4 bases and J by 0 bases, with 14 bases between. This CDR3 reads CASSRVGVTSTDTQYF. CDR3 sequence (DNA): TGTGCCAGCTCACGGGTCGGAGTTACTAGCACAGATACGCAGTATTTT.

V gene TRBV25-1 combines with J gene TRBJ1-2; 7 bases are a match to TRBD1. This CDR3 comprises 17 residues. Germline CDR1 MGHDK, CDR2 SYGVNS. V lost 4 bases and J lost 6; bases outside the gene matches: 17. The CDR3, as DNA: TGTGCCAGCAGTGCGCGACTGGGGGTCAGGGGGTGGGATGGCTACACCTTC. Its protein is CASSARLGVRGWDGYTF.

The chain links TRBV4-1 to TRBJ2-4; tentative D call: TRBD2 (6 bases). V lost 0 bases to trimming and J lost 8 bases, with 17 bases between them. The CDR3 consists of 16 residues. Germline V lookup: CDR1 MGHRA, CDR2 YSYEKL. CDR3 bases: TGCGCCAGCAGCCAAGATCGGGGAGGCGCGGGACACATTCAGTACTTC. Amino acids: CASSQDRGGAGHIQYF.

A remark on this clone: Its ends do not fully match the called genes, so a read error is possible. The chain recombines TRBV5-1 with TRBJ2-3; D possibly corresponds to TRBD1 (6 bases). The CDR3 spans 15 residues. Per the germline V gene, CDR1 is SGHRS and CDR2 is YFSETQ. CDR3 protein: CASSLDSPSTDTQYF. The CDR3 DNA reads TGCGCCAGCAGTTTGGACAGTCCTAGCACAGATACGCAGTATTTT.

The J gene is TRBJ2-1, the V gene TRBV18; D is tentatively TRBD1 or TRBD2 (5 bases each). Trimming left V 6 bases short and J 4 bases short, with 16 bases between. This CDR3 is built from 15 residues. Germline assignment: CDR1 KGHSH and CDR2 LQKENI. CDR3 protein: CASSPGTKGYNEQFF. CDR3 nucleotide sequence: TGTGCCAGCTCCCCCGGGACCAAGGGGTACAATGAGCAGTTCTTC.

The chain is built from TRBV10-3 and TRBJ2-2; TRBD1 might be the D (6 bases). The CDR3 has 13 residues. Germline CDR1 is ENHRY and CDR2 is SYGVKD. V gave up 8 bases and J gave up 3 bases, with 10 bases separating them. CDR3 protein: CAIGGEDTGELFF. In DNA form, the CDR3 reads TGTGCCATCGGGGGCGAGGACACCGGGGAGCTGTTTTTT.

The rearrangement joins TRBV10-3 to TRBJ2-3, with unresolved D. CDR1 is ENHRY and CDR2 is SYGVKD in the germline V gene. Trimming left V 0 bases short and J 6 bases short, with 10 bases between. This CDR3 spans 14 amino acids. The CDR3 coding sequence is TGTGCCATCAGTGAGTCGACTCGGGTTGATACGCAGTATTTT. This encodes CAISESTRVDTQYF.

The genes are TRBV4-1 and TRBJ2-1; either TRBD1 or TRBD2 may supply D (5 bases each). This CDR3 comprises 14 residues. Germline-derived CDR1 and CDR2 are MGHRA and YSYEKL. The V gene lost 1 base and the J gene lost 15 bases, with 19 bases spanning the gap. The CDR3 nucleotides read TGCGCCAGCAGCCAAGTCTCTCGGGACGATTGGCGGTTCTTC. This codes for CASSQVSRDDWRFF.

V usage is TRBV1 and J usage is TRBJ2-2; the table names TRBD2, a call not compared with the DNA. TRBV1 is recorded as a pseudogene. The CDR3 is 15 residues long. This CDR3 is CTSSQGLAGTGELFF. The DNA of the CDR3 is TGCACCAGCAGCCAAGGACTAGCGGGCACCGGGGAGCTGTTTTTT.

The rearrangement links TRBV7-9 to TRBJ2-1; 8 nucleotides match TRBD1. V shed 5 bases and J 8 bases; nucleotides not matched to a gene: 5. This CDR3 is 13 amino acids long. Germline-derived CDR1 and CDR2 are SEHNR and FQNEAQ (reference sequence). CDR3 loop: CASSQDRAYEQFF. The CDR3 DNA reads as TGTGCCAGCAGCCAGGACAGGGCGTATGAGCAGTTCTTC.

The V gene is TRBV6-1, the J gene TRBJ2-7; 7 nucleotides line up with TRBD1. V shed 7 bases, J shed 2 bases, and the junction held 8 bases outside the gene matches. Germline V gives CDR1 MNHNS, CDR2 SASEGT. This CDR3 region has 14 residues. The CDR3 spells CASKIRDSTYEQYF. The DNA for the CDR3 is TGTGCCAGCAAAATTAGGGACAGTACCTACGAGCAGTACTTC.

The chain employs TRBV6-4 and TRBJ2-1; 11 nucleotides agree with TRBD1. With 3 bases clipped from V and 6 bases from J, the junction kept 7 bases outside the gene matches. The CDR3 runs 16 residues. Germline CDR1 reads MRHNA; CDR2 reads SNTAGT. The CDR3 coding sequence is TGTGCCAGCAGTGATTCTCCCGGGACAGGGGGCAATGAGCAGTTCTTC. Translation: CASSDSPGTGGNEQFF.

The CDR3 bases are TGTGCCAGCAGTTATACACCGGGACTAGCGGCCTACGAGCAGTACTTC. Residues: CASSYTPGLAAYEQYF. The J gene is TRBJ2-7, the V gene TRBV6-5; 11 bases match TRBD2. Germline CDR1 is MNHEY and CDR2 is SVGAGI. This CDR3 is built from 16 residues. The ends lost 3 bases at V and 2 bases at J; junction bases unmatched: 6.

The chain uses TRBV2 and TRBJ2-2; D is unclear. Germline loops: CDR1 SNHLY, CDR2 FYNNEI. Trimming took off 0 bases at V and 6 bases at J, with 11 bases between the two ends. CDR3 length: 15 residues. CDR3 sequence: CASSEALLVSGELFF. As DNA, the CDR3 is TGTGCCAGCAGTGAAGCTCTTCTAGTGTCCGGGGAGCTGTTTTTT. The whole variable domain, remainder taken from reference TRBV2 and TRBJ2-2, is EPEVTQTPSHQVTQMGQEVILRCVPISNHLYFYWYRQILGQKVEFLVSFYNNEISEKSEIFDDQFSVERPDGSNFTLKIRSTKLEDSAMYFCASSEALLVSGELFFGEGSRLTVL.

The CDR3 DNA is TGTGCCAGCATTCCCTTCTACCGTGGGGTAATCACCTACGAGCAGTACTTC. Encoded protein: CASIPFYRGVITYEQYF. V and J are TRBV21-1 and TRBJ2-7. TRBV21-1 is noted as a pseudogene. CDR3 length: 17 amino acids.

V is TRBV9 and J is TRBJ2-5; possibly TRBD1 or TRBD2 for D (5 bases each). The V gene's germline CDR1 is SGDLS and CDR2 YYNGEE. The CDR3 sequence is 16 residues long. V shed 0 bases and J shed 0 bases, with 12 bases lying between them. CDR3 residues: CASSVGGAMYQETQYF. CDR3 sequence (DNA): TGTGCCAGCAGCGTAGGAGGGGCCATGTACCAAGAGACCCAGTACTTC.

This sequence joins TRBV7-9 and TRBJ2-7; TRBD2 aligns across 11 bases. The CDR3 sequence is 16 residues long. The trim removed 5 bases at V and 1 base at J, leaving 7 bases unmatched. From germline, CDR1 is SEHNR and CDR2 FQNEAQ (reference sequence). The DNA for the CDR3 is TGTGCCAGCAGCCCCCGTACTAGCGGGAGTTCCTACGAGCAGTACTTC. It encodes CASSPRTSGSSYEQYF.

The chain has TRBV5-4 and TRBJ2-3, with TRBD2 as a possible D gene (6 bases). Looked up from germline, CDR1 is SGHNT and CDR2 is YYREEE (reference sequence). The germline V and J ends were trimmed by 4 bases and 4 bases, with 19 bases remaining between them. This CDR3 has 16 residues. CDR3 DNA: TGTGCCAGCAGCCCCGACCGGGAGTACGGCCCAGATACGCAGTATTTT. Amino acid sequence: CASSPDREYGPDTQYF.

CDR3 sequence reads: CASGRGHNEQFF. In DNA form, the CDR3 reads TGTGCCAGCGGCAGGGGGCACAATGAGCAGTTCTTC. J is TRBJ2-1 and V is TRBV6-1; 8 nucleotides align to TRBD1. Germline CDR1 MNHNS, CDR2 SASEGT. This CDR3 comprises 12 residues. V lost 8 bases to trimming and J lost 5 bases; unmatched junction nucleotides: 2.

This chain uses TRBV5-1 with TRBJ2-6; D unresolved. The germline V and J ends were trimmed by 4 bases and 4 bases, with 6 bases remaining between them. CDR3 length: 13 residues. Germline-derived CDR1 and CDR2 are SGHRS and YFSETQ. CDR3 bases: TGCGCCAGCAGCCGCCAAGGGGCCAACGTCCTGACTTTC. Translation gives CASSRQGANVLTF. Drawing the rest from reference TRBV5-1 and TRBJ2-6, the complete variable domain is KAGVTQTPRYLIKTRGQQVTLSCSPISGHRSVSWYQQTPGQGLQFLFEYFSETQRNKGNFPGRFSGRQFSNSRSEMNVSTLELGDSALYLCASSRQGANVLTFGAGSRLTVL.

The chain links TRBV7-6 to TRBJ1-1; TRBD1 is a possible D gene (6 bases). Trimming cost V 2 bases and J 6 bases, with 19 bases left between them. The CDR3 contains 16 residues. Germline V gene data show CDR1 as SGHVS and CDR2 as FNYEAQ. CDR3: CASSLYARSQGAEAFF. The CDR3 DNA is TGTGCCAGCAGCTTATATGCCCGTTCACAGGGTGCTGAAGCTTTCTTT.

The chain employs TRBV18 and TRBJ1-5; 8 nucleotides line up with TRBD1. The CDR3 is made up of 16 amino acids. Trimming at V came to 3 bases and at J to 0 bases, leaving 4 bases not matched to a gene. Germline assignment: CDR1 KGHSH and CDR2 LQKENI. The CDR3 DNA sequence: TGTGCCAGCTCACCTATACAGGGGGGTAGCAATCAGCCCCAGCATTTT. Translation gives CASSPIQGGSNQPQHF.

The chain joins TRBV6-5 to TRBJ1-3; D gene ambiguous. CDR1 is MNHEY and CDR2 is SVGAGI in the germline V gene. The CDR3 loop spans 16 amino acids. Trimming took 0 bases from V and 1 from J, leaving 10 bases between them. CDR3 in amino acids: CASSYSNLPSGNTIYF. DNA for the CDR3: TGTGCCAGCAGTTACTCGAACCTTCCTTCTGGAAACACCATATATTTT.

Here the CDR3 reads CASSLSGDTQYF. CDR3 in DNA: TGTGCCAGCAGTTTATCTGGAGATACGCAGTATTTT. This sequence joins TRBV27 and TRBJ2-3; D uncertain. The germline V and J ends were trimmed by 0 bases and 5 bases, with 3 bases remaining between them. The CDR3 extends over 12 amino acids. Germline-derived CDR1 and CDR2 are MNHEY and SMNVEV (reference sequence).

The CDR3 nucleotides are TGTGCCAGTAGTATTCGAGCGGGAGGAGGGGCCGGGGAGCTGTTTTTT. It translates to CASSIRAGGGAGELFF. The chain employs TRBV19 and TRBJ2-2; 9 positions match TRBD2. The ends lost 3 bases at V and 6 bases at J; junction bases unmatched: 8. CDR1 and CDR2 (germline): LNHDA, SQIVND (reference sequence). This CDR3 spans 16 amino acids.

The CDR3 bases are TGTGCCAGCAGCATCGGACAGGGGAACTACGAGCAGTACTTC. Amino acids: CASSIGQGNYEQYF. The genes are TRBV7-8 and TRBJ2-7, with TRBD1 identical over 9 bases. V shed 5 bases, J shed 3 bases, and the junction held 5 bases outside the gene matches. The CDR3 covers 14 residues. CDR1 SGHVS and CDR2 FQNEAQ come from the germline V gene.

Concerning this clone itself: Its ends do not fully match the called genes, so a read error is possible. The V and J genes are TRBV2 and TRBJ2-5; TRBD2 agrees at 8 bases. Judging by the DNA end, TRBJ2-7 fits better; the J call may be wrong. Germline CDR1 is SNHLY and CDR2 is FYNNEI. The CDR3 sequence is 11 residues long. CDR3 in DNA: TGCTGGAGCGGGAGAGGCAACGAGCAGTACTTC. This translates into CWSGRGNEQYF.

The CDR3 loop reads CASSLTSGPQETQYF. CDR3 bases: TGTGCCAGCAGTCTTACTAGCGGGCCGCAAGAGACCCAGTACTTC. This sequence joins TRBV28 and TRBJ2-5; 9 positions match TRBD2. This CDR3 region has 15 residues. The trim removed 5 bases at V and 2 bases at J, leaving 6 bases unmatched. The germline V gene encodes CDR1 MDHEN and CDR2 SYDVKM.

The chain couples TRBV28 to TRBJ2-1, with a tentative D call TRBD2 (5 bases). Germline loops: CDR1 MDHEN, CDR2 SYDVKM. The CDR3 consists of 14 residues. V gave up 5 bases and J gave up 4 bases, with 12 bases separating them. The CDR3 nucleotides are TGTGCCAGCAGTCCCCACACGGGGTACAATGAGCAGTTCTTC. The encoded protein is CASSPHTGYNEQFF.

The J gene is TRBJ1-4, the V gene TRBV19, with 7 bases that match TRBD1. The CDR3 contains 15 residues. The germline V gene has CDR1 LNHDA and CDR2 SQIVND (reference sequence). Germline trimming cut 5 bases from V and 3 bases from J; bases unmatched to any gene: 6. CDR3 sequence reads: CASSARQGSNEKLFF. The CDR3 nucleotides read TGTGCCAGTAGTGCCCGACAGGGCTCTAATGAAAAACTGTTTTTT.

The V call is TRBV27, the J call TRBJ2-7; D perhaps matches TRBD2 (7 bases). The CDR3 covers 13 residues. The germline gives CDR1 MNHEY, CDR2 SMNVEV (reference sequence). Trimming stripped 5 bases from V and 6 bases from J, with 14 bases between. CDR3 coding DNA: TGTGCCAGCAGTGTGAGCGGGACAACCGAGCAGTACTTC. It codes for CASSVSGTTEQYF.